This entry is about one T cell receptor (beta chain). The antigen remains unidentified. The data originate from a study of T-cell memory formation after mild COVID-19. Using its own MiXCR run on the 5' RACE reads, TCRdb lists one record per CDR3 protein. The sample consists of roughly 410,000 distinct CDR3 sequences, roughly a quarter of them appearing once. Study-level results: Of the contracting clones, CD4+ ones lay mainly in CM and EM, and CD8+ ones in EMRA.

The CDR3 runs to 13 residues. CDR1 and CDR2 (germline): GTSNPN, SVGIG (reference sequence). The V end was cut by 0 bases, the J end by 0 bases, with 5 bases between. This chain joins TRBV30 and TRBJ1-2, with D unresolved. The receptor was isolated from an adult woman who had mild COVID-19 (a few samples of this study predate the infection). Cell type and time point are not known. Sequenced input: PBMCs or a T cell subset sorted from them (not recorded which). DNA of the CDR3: TGTGCCTGGAGTGTCGGGACTAACTATGGCTACACCTTC. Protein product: CAWSVGTNYGYTF.